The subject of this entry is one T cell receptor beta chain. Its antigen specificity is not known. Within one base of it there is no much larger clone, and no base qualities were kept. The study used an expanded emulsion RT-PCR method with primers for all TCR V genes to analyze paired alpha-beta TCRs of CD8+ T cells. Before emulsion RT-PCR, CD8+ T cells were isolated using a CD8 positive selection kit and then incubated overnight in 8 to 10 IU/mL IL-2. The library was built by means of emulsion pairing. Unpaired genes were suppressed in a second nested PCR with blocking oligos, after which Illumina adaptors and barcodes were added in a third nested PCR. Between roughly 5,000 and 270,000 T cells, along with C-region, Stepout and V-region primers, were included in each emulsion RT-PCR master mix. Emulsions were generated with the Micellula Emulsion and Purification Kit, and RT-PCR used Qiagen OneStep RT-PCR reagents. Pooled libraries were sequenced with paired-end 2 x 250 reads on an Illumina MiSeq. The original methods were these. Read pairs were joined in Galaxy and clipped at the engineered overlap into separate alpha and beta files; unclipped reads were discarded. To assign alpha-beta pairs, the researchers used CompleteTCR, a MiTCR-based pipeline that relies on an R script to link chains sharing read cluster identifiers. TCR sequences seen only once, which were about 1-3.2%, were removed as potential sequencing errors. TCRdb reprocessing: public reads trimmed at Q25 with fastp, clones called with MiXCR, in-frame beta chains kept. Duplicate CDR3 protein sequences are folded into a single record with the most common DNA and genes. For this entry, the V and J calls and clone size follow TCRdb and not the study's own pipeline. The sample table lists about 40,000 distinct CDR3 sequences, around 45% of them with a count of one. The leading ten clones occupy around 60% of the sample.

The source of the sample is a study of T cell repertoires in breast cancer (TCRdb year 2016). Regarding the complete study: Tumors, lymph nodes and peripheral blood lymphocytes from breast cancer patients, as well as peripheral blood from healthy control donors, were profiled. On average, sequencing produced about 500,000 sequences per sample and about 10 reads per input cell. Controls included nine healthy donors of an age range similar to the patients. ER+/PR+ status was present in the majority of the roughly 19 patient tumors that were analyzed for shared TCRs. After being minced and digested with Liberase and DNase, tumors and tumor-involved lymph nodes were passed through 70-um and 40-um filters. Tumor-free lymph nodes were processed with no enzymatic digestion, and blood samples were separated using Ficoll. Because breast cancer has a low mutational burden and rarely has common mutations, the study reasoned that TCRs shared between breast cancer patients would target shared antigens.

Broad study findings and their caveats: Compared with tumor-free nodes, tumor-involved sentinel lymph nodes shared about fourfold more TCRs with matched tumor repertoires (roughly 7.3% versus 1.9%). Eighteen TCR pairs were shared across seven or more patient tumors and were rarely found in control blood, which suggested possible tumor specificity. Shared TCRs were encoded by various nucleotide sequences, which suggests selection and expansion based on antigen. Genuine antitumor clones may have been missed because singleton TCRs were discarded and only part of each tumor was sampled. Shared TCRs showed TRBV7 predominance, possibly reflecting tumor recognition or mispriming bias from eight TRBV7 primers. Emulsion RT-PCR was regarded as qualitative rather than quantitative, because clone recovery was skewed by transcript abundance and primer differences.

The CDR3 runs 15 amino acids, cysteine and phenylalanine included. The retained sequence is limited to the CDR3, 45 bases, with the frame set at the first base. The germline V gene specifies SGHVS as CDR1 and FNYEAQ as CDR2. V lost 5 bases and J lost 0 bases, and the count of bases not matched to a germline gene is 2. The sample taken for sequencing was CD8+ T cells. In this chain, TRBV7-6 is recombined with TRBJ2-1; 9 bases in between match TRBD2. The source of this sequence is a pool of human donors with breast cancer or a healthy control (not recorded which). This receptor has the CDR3 CASSATSGSYNEQFF. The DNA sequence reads TGTGCCAGCAGCGCGACTAGCGGCTCCTACAATGAGCAGTTCTTC.